Listed here are 22 T cell receptor beta chains from one sample, sequenced in a study of Graves' ophthalmopathy and Graves' hyperthyroidism. The authors amplified TCR beta CDR3 regions from RNA transcripts. RT-PCR was first run with HTBI primers, then multiplex PCR in a second round. One entry per CDR3 protein results from TCRdb running MiXCR on the multiplex PCR reads. The data contain some 520,000 distinct CDR3 sequences, approximately 15% of them singletons. The sequenced sample was blood. Receptors were obtained from a woman in her 30s with Graves' ophthalmopathy.

The count of this clonotype is one. This sequence joins TRBV6-1 and TRBJ1-2, with 7 bases lining up with TRBD1. CDR1 and CDR2 (germline): MNHNS, SASEGT. Trimming took 7 bases from V and 3 from J; bases not matched to a gene: 8. The CDR3 is made up of 14 amino acids. The CDR3: CASTRDSTDYGYTF. CDR3 nucleotides: TGTGCCAGCACCAGGGACAGTACGGACTATGGCTACACCTTC.

This clonotype was counted at least ten times. This chain links TRBV19 with TRBJ2-7; D is uncertain. Germline V gene sequence: CDR1 LNHDA, CDR2 SQIVND (reference sequence). The V and J ends lost 5 bases and 4 bases respectively, with 15 bases between them. CDR3 size: 14 residues. CDR3 in amino acids: CASSVGDSTYEQYF. As DNA, the CDR3 is TGTGCCAGTAGTGTTGGAGACTCAACTTACGAGCAGTACTTC.

This clonotype was detected ten times or more. The rearrangement uses TRBV3-1 and TRBJ2-5; D is undetermined. Germline CDR1 LGHDT, CDR2 YNNKEL (reference sequence). Trimming cost V 2 bases and J 2 bases, with 9 bases left between them. The CDR3 length is 14 residues. The CDR3 region is CASSQIAAQETQYF. The DNA of the CDR3 is TGTGCCAGCAGCCAAATTGCGGCTCAAGAGACCCAGTACTTC.

This clonotype was seen repeatedly, ten times or more. CDR3 region: CATRLGTEAFF. The CDR3 DNA reads as TGTGCCACCCGCTTGGGAACTGAAGCTTTCTTT. The chain uses TRBV6-1 and TRBJ1-1; D unresolved. V gave up 10 bases and J gave up 5 bases, with 11 bases separating them. Germline CDR1 and CDR2: MNHNS and SASEGT. This CDR3 region has 11 residues.

The table lists this clonotype with many counts. The chain joins TRBV28 to TRBJ2-7; D unresolved. With 2 bases removed from V and 2 bases from J, the gap between germline ends came to 7 bases. This CDR3 has 13 residues. The germline CDR1 and CDR2 sequences are MDHEN and SYDVKM. The CDR3 bases are TGTGCCAGCAGTTTAAACTACCCCTACGAGCAGTACTTC. Amino acids: CASSLNYPYEQYF.

This clonotype appeared many times. The J gene is TRBJ1-1, the V gene TRBV13, with D hard to call. Between the trimmed V and J ends, which lost 4 bases and 0 bases, there was a span of 12 bases. The CDR3 extends over 15 amino acids. Germline V gives CDR1 PRHDT, CDR2 FYEKMQ (reference sequence). CDR3: CASSSSFGLNTEAFF. CDR3 bases: TGTGCCAGCAGCTCCTCTTTTGGGTTGAACACTGAAGCTTTCTTT.

At least ten counts were recorded for this clonotype. The chain recombines TRBV11-2 with TRBJ2-7; a possible D gene is TRBD2 (5 bases). Germline V gene data show CDR1 as SGHAT and CDR2 as FQNNGV. V dropped 1 base and J dropped 2 bases, with 9 bases sitting between them. This CDR3 has 14 residues. The CDR3 bases are TGTGCCAGCAGCTTAGCAGAGGGCCCCTACGAGCAGTACTTC. Protein product: CASSLAEGPYEQYF.

This clonotype was recorded at least ten times. The rearrangement links TRBV6-1 to TRBJ1-5, with 9 bases that match TRBD1. V was pared by 5 bases and J by 1 base, with 6 bases of the junction left unmatched. This CDR3 spans 16 amino acids. CDR1 and CDR2 (germline): MNHNS, SASEGT. The CDR3 nucleotides read TGTGCCAGCAGTCCTACAGGGGGCTCAAGCAATCAGCCCCAGCATTTT. Translated, it gives CASSPTGGSSNQPQHF.

At least ten counts were recorded for this clonotype. Without the conserved terminal phenylalanine or tryptophan, this CDR3 likely stems from a read error. The chain combines TRBV12-3 or TRBV12-4 with TRBJ1-5, with a possible D match to TRBD1 (6 bases). The CDR3 has 17 residues. Trimming cost V 5 bases and J 8 bases, with 25 bases left between them. The CDR3 nucleotides are TGTGCCAGCAGTGGCGGGGGGCAGGGTCGGCTCTTAGAGCCCCAGCATTCT. It translates to CASSGGGQGRLLEPQHS.

This sequence joins TRBV30 and TRBJ1-5; a weak D match, TRBD1 (5 bases). V dropped 0 bases and J dropped 0 bases, with 15 bases sitting between them. This CDR3 is built from 17 residues. CDR1 GTSNPN and CDR2 SVGIG come from the germline V gene (reference sequence). CDR3 sequence reads: CAWSVGRDFHSNQPQHF. CDR3 DNA: TGTGCCTGGAGTGTTGGTAGGGACTTTCATAGCAATCAGCCCCAGCATTTT.

This clonotype was recorded a few times. The rearrangement joins TRBV5-1 to TRBJ1-1; tentatively, D is TRBD1 (5 bases). From germline, CDR1 is SGHRS and CDR2 YFSETQ. There are 14 residues in the CDR3. V shed 3 bases and J shed 7 bases, with 16 bases lying between them. The DNA of the CDR3 is TGCGCCAGCAGCTCCGGGGACCGGGGGTATGAAGCTTTCTTT. Translated: CASSSGDRGYEAFF.

There are many counts of this clonotype. The chain has TRBV15 and TRBJ1-1, with 7 bases fitting TRBD1. The V gene's germline CDR1 is LNHNV and CDR2 YYDKDF (reference sequence). The V gene end was trimmed by 2 bases and the J gene end by 7 bases; junction bases not matched to a gene: 22. This CDR3 is 19 amino acids long. The chain's CDR3 is CATSRRRTGGQGRRNEAFF. CDR3 bases: TGTGCCACCAGCAGAAGGAGGACAGGAGGCCAGGGCCGGAGGAATGAAGCTTTCTTT.

V usage is TRBV5-1 and J usage is TRBJ2-7; TRBD1 matches 8 bases. Trimming took 6 bases from V and 0 from J; bases not matched to a gene: 8. The CDR3 consists of 15 residues. Per germline, CDR1 SGHRS and CDR2 YFSETQ. CDR3 nucleotide sequence: TGCGCCAGCAAGGTTAGGACAGGGAGCTCCTACGAGCAGTACTTC. Amino acids: CASKVRTGSSYEQYF.

This clonotype was picked up many times. The rearrangement links TRBV5-1 to TRBJ1-2; 10 bases map to TRBD1. The trim removed 5 bases at V and 6 bases at J, leaving 7 bases unmatched. Germline V gene lookup returns CDR1 SGHRS and CDR2 YFSETQ. CDR3 size: 14 residues. Here the CDR3 reads CASRSTGTGDGYTF. The CDR3 nucleotides are TGCGCCAGCAGATCTACGGGGACAGGGGATGGCTACACCTTC.

This clonotype was picked up a small number of times. The V call is TRBV30, the J call TRBJ2-7, with TRBD1 as a possible D gene (5 bases). This CDR3 spans 14 amino acids. The germline gives CDR1 GTSNPN, CDR2 SVGIG (reference sequence). V dropped 3 bases and J dropped 5 bases, with 17 bases sitting between them. The CDR3 sequence is CAWSPWAGLNEQYF. As DNA, the CDR3 is TGTGCCTGGAGCCCCTGGGCAGGGCTCAACGAGCAGTACTTC. The full variable domain, rest sourced from reference TRBV30 and TRBJ2-7, is SQTIHQWPATLVQPVGSPLSLECTVEGTSNPNLYWYRQAAGRGLQLLFYSVGIGQISSEVPQNLSASRPQDRQFILSSKKLLLSDSGFYLCAWSPWAGLNEQYFGPGTRLTVT.

This clonotype appeared a few times. The V and J genes are TRBV30 and TRBJ1-1; the D gene is possibly TRBD1 (5 bases). The CDR3 has 16 amino acids. Germline CDR1 GTSNPN, CDR2 SVGIG (reference sequence). V shed 1 base and J shed 0 bases, with 15 bases lying between them. The CDR3 coding sequence is TGTGCCTGGAGTGCAACCCTCAGGGTACTGAACACTGAAGCTTTCTTT. Protein product: CAWSATLRVLNTEAFF.

This clonotype was recorded a few times. The chain is built from TRBV18 and TRBJ2-7; perhaps TRBD1 as D (5 bases). Germline V gene sequence: CDR1 KGHSH, CDR2 LQKENI. The CDR3 has 17 residues. The V and J ends lost 2 bases and 0 bases respectively, with 17 bases between them. The CDR3 here is CASSPAPGGASSYEQYF. DNA of the CDR3: TGTGCCAGCTCACCAGCCCCTGGTGGGGCGAGCTCCTACGAGCAGTACTTC.

About this clonotype: No conserved phenylalanine or tryptophan is present at the end of the CDR3, so a read error is the likely explanation. The chain joins TRBV12-3 or TRBV12-4 to TRBJ1-1, with D possibly matching TRBD1 (5 bases). The CDR3 has 13 amino acids. The V gene lost 7 bases and the J gene lost 4 bases, with 13 bases spanning the gap. For the CDR3, the DNA is TGTGCCAGCACTAAAGACAGCCGCACTGAAGCTTTCTAT. Its protein product is CASTKDSRTEAFY.

This clonotype was counted many times. The V gene is TRBV19, the J gene TRBJ1-2, with D possibly TRBD1 on 5 matching bases. Germline V CDR1 and CDR2: LNHDA, SQIVND (reference sequence). Trimming took 3 bases from V and 8 from J, leaving 13 bases between them. The CDR3 is 13 amino acids. The CDR3 coding sequence is TGTGCCAGTAGTATGTGGCAGGGAGGCGGCTACACCTTC. Protein product: CASSMWQGGGYTF.

Concerning this clonotype: Its ends do not fully match the called genes, so a read error is possible. V and J are TRBV11-2 and TRBJ2-4; 7 bases line up with TRBD1. Germline CDR1 reads SGHAT; CDR2 reads FQNNGV. The CDR3 is made up of 15 amino acids. The CDR3 nucleotides read TGTGCCAGCAGCGGCACCGGGACAGCTAAAAACATTAAGTACTTC. Its translation is CASSGTGTAKNIKYF.

CDR3 amino acids: CASSQEKPPLGGYTF. CDR3 bases: TGCGCCAGCAGCCAAGAAAAGCCCCCTTTGGGTGGCTACACCTTC. The J gene is TRBJ1-2, the V gene TRBV4-1; no reliable D call. Germline V gives CDR1 MGHRA, CDR2 YSYEKL. Trimming shortened V by 0 bases and J by 7 bases, and 15 bases separated the two germline ends. The CDR3 consists of 15 residues.

This clonotype was detected many times. This chain joins TRBV28 and TRBJ2-7; possibly TRBD2 for D (6 bases). V lost 8 bases and J 3 bases, leaving 11 bases between the germline ends. The CDR3 is 12 residues long. The germline V gene has CDR1 MDHEN and CDR2 SYDVKM. CDR3: CASRPSVYEQYF. The CDR3 DNA follows: TGTGCCAGCCGTCCTAGCGTCTACGAGCAGTACTTC.